This T cell receptor (beta chain) was retrieved from a study of T cells in Graves' hyperthyroidism and ophthalmopathy. On the study more broadly: Initial diagnosis, before any treatment, was when peripheral blood was collected.

V lost 2 bases, J lost 0 bases, and 11 bases lay in between. CDR1 MGHDK and CDR2 SYGVNS come from the germline V gene. The CDR3 consists of 17 residues. This clonotype was detected ten times or more. Orbital computed tomography, thyroid ultrasound, serum thyroxine and TRAb, and clinical symptoms together informed the diagnoses. The blood specimen was taken at initial hyperthyroidism diagnosis, before any ophthalmopathy symptoms. RNA transcripts were the template for amplifying TCR beta CDR3 regions. Initially, a first-round RT-PCR of the TCR CDR3 employed the HTBI primer set. Each CDR3 protein gets one entry after TCRdb re-called the multiplex PCR reads with MiXCR. Among 250,000 to 300,000 distinct CDR3 sequences listed, approximately 16% were seen once.

V gene TRBV25-1 combines with J gene TRBJ2-6; D unresolved. The receptor was isolated from a woman between 45 and 65 years old with Graves' hyperthyroidism that later progressed to Graves' ophthalmopathy. Sequencing input: blood. CDR3 protein: CASSERSGRSGANVLTF. CDR3 sequence (DNA): TGTGCCAGCAGTGAACGGAGTGGCCGCTCTGGGGCCAACGTCCTGACTTTC.